The clone carrying this TCR beta chain is a singleton in its sample. Its target is not known. This record comes from a study of cytomegalovirus exposure and HLA in healthy donors. Study-wide findings and caveats: Analysis was carried out at a later point, and it linked a missense DCLRE1C variant to TCR beta V- and J-gene trimming. Among CMV-associated TCR beta chains, most appeared HLA-restricted in a later analysis. Later work showed greater clonal expansion in HLA-associated TCR beta chains than in equally common others. Later, an analysis found that common viral pathogens appeared to be linked with several of the most significant clusters.

The PCR made use of 60 Vbeta and 13 Jbeta primers. Here immunoSEQ multiplex PCR was the method, and the copy in TCRdb shows in-frame clones only, minus some. The table has about 140,000 clones, 88% seen once. With 7 bases removed from V and 1 base from J, the gap between germline ends came to 15 bases. The CDR3 has 14 amino acids. From germline, CDR1 is SQVTM and CDR2 ANQGSEA. Material: PBMCs. This chain joins TRBV29-1 and TRBJ2-3; a possible D gene is TRBD1 (6 bases). The clonotype originates from a woman aged 40 to 55 in good health and CMV-seronegative. CDR3 nucleotide sequence: TGCAGCGCCGAGTCAGGGGTGGGCACAGATACGCAGTATTTT. The encoded protein is CSAESGVGTDTQYF.